This TCR beta chain was found in a study of T cells after yellow fever vaccination (dated by TCRdb to between 2018 and 2021). Turning to the overall study: The SMART-Seq v4 Ultra Low Input RNA kit was used to prepare libraries from fractions with low cell numbers. Blood samples were taken at several timepoints before and after primary and secondary immunization, and bulk PBMC replicates and cell subsets were isolated. To follow T-cell clones before and after primary and booster YFV17D yellow fever vaccination, bulk TCR alpha and beta repertoires were sequenced over time. Two healthy male donors made up the cohort, one aged 18 to 30 years and the other aged 30 to 40 years. Study-wide conclusions, independent of this receptor: Most clones expanded after primary vaccination were re-detected after the booster (almost 98% of CD4 and around 86% of CD8), suggesting broad memory maintenance. The secondary T-cell response was found to be weaker but faster than the primary response, with a peak reached on day 5 rather than on day 15. A small fraction of clonotypes appeared in both the CD4 and CD8 compartments, likely as a result of convergent recombination. Only two donors were included in the study, so the extent to which the findings can be generalized is limited. Computational filtering was needed because FACS-sorted repertoires could contain abundant contaminating clonotypes from the bulk population.

What this sample's treatment or condition label stands for: live attenuated yellow fever vaccine strain. A standard Ficoll-Paque protocol was used to isolate PBMCs from peripheral blood. Epitope-specific CD8 T cells were sorted with a dextramer loaded with the yellow fever NS4B epitope peptide, together with anti-CD3 and anti-CD8 staining. TriZol was used to extract RNA from bulk PBMCs, CD4 and CD8 fractions, and dextramer-positive and dextramer-negative fractions. CDR1 DFQATT and CDR2 SNEGSKA are derived from the germline V gene (reference sequence). A distance of 16 bases separates the germline ends of V and J, which lose 3 bases and 0 bases respectively. The CDR3 has 16 amino acids, counting the end cysteine and phenylalanine. The read is trimmed to its CDR3 DNA, 48 bases read in frame from base 1. Many counts were recorded for this clonotype. Per-nucleotide qualities are absent, and no much larger clonotype sits a single base away.

TCR cDNA was synthesized by 5'RACE template switching, which introduced a universal primer site and unique molecular identifiers. cDNA synthesis was primed from both the TCR alpha and TCR beta constant segments. Library amplification used two PCR steps, and the second PCR step added sample barcodes and sequencing adapters. Sequencing of libraries was performed on Illumina HiSeq 2500 (2x100 bp) or NovaSeq (2x150 bp). From the authors' description of their analysis: Reads were demultiplexed and collapsed into UMI consensus sequences with MIGEC, and V(D)J alignment was performed with MiXCR. Vaccine-responding clonotypes were defined with edgeR using replicate PBMC samples, requiring FDR below 0.01 and a log2 fold change above 5 up to day 15. CD4 or CD8 identity was assigned to each bulk clonotype according to whether the clonotype was present at higher abundance in the sequenced CD4 repertoire or the sequenced CD8 repertoire. Clonotypes enriched at least 10-fold in dextramer-positive over dextramer-negative fractions were defined as NS4B-specific, and CD4-biased clonotypes were excluded. TCRdb reprocessing: public reads trimmed at Q25 with fastp, clones called with MiXCR, in-frame beta chains kept. Entries that share a CDR3 protein sequence are merged under the most common genes and DNA. TCRdb's processing, not the authors' own work, is the source of the V and J calls. Here the sample has some 80,000 distinct CDR3 sequences; 13% occur a single time. The top ten constitute 20% to 25% of the sample.

Sequencing was performed on CD8+ T cells not binding an NS4B(214-222) dextramer, sorted from PBMCs, taken around 3 weeks after the first yellow fever vaccination. The cell subset or site label, as the study defines it: NS4B epitope dextramer-negative CD8 T cells. The TCR originated in a man between 18 and 29 years old who received the YFV17D yellow fever vaccine. Here the chain combines TRBV20-1 and TRBJ2-3, with the D gene too uncertain to name. Read as DNA, the sequence is TGCAGTGCTAGGGAACCGACCGGGTGGAGCACAGATACGCAGTATTTT. Its translation is CSAREPTGWSTDTQYF.